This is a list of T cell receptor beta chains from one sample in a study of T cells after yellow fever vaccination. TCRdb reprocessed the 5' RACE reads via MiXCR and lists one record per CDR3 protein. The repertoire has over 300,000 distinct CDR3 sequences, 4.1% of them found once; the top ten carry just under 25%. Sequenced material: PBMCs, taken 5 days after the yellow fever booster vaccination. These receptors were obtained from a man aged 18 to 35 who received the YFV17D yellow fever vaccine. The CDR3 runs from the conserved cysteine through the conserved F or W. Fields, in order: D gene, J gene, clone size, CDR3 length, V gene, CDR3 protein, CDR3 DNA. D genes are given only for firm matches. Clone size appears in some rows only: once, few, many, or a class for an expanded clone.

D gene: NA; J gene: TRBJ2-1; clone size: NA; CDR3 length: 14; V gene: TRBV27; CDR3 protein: CASSSPGAYNEQFF; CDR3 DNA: TGTGCCAGCAGTTCTCCAGGGGCCTACAATGAGCAGTTCTTC
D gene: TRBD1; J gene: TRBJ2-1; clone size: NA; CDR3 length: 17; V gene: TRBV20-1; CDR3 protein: CSAYLRDRHPDYNEQFF; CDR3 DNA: TGCAGTGCTTACCTCCGGGACAGACATCCTGATTACAATGAGCAGTTCTTC
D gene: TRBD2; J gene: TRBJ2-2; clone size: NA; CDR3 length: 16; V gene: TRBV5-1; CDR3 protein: CASSLGSGGRTGELFF; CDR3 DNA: TGCGCCAGCAGCTTGGGAAGCGGGGGGCGCACCGGGGAGCTGTTTTTT
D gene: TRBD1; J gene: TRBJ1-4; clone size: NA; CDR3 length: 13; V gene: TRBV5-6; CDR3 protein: CASRLTGGGKLFF; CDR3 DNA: TGTGCCAGCAGACTTACAGGGGGAGGAAAACTGTTTTTT
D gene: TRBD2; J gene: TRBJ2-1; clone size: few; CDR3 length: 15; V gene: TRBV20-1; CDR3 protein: CSARDPGGAGNEQFF; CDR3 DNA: TGCAGTGCTAGAGATCCCGGGGGAGCGGGGAATGAGCAGTTCTTC
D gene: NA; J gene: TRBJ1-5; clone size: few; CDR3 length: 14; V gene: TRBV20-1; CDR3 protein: CSARAGDSNQPQHF; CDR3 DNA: TGCAGTGCTAGAGCCGGAGATAGCAATCAGCCCCAGCATTTT
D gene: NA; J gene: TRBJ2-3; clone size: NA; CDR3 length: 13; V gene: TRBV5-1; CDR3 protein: CASTAWGSDTQYF; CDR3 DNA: TGCGCCAGCACGGCCTGGGGCTCAGATACGCAGTATTTT
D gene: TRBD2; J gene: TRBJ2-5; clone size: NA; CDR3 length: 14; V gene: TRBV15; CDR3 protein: CATSRGQGGETQYF; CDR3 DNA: TGTGCCACCAGCAGAGGGCAGGGAGGGGAGACCCAGTACTTC
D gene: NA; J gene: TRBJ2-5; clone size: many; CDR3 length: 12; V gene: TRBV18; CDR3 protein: CASSPSAETQYF; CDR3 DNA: TGTGCCAGCTCACCCTCAGCAGAGACCCAGTACTTC
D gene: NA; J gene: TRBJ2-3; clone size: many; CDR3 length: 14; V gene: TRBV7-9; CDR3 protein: CASHRDQYTDTQYF; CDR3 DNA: TGTGCCAGCCACCGGGACCAATACACAGATACGCAGTATTTT
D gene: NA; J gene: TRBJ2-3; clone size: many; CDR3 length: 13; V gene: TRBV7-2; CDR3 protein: CASSPHFWDTQYF; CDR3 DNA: TGTGCCAGCAGCCCACACTTCTGGGATACGCAGTATTTT
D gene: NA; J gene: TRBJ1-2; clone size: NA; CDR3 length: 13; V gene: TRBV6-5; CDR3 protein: CASSSLDGFGYTF; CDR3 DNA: TGTGCCAGCAGTTCCCTAGACGGCTTTGGCTACACCTTC
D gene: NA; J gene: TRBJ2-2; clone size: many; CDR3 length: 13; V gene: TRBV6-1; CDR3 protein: CASSEGRAGELFF; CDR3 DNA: TGTGCCAGCAGTGAAGGCAGGGCCGGGGAGCTGTTTTTT
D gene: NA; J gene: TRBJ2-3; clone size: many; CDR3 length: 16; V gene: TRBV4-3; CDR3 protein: CASSQDSGSYTDTQYF; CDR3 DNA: TGCGCCAGCAGCCAAGATAGCGGTTCCTACACAGATACGCAGTATTTT
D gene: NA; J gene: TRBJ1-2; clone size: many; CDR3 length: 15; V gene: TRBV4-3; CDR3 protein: CASSLGGGLPYGYTF; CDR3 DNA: TGCGCCAGCAGCCTAGGGGGGGGCCTGCCATATGGCTACACCTTC
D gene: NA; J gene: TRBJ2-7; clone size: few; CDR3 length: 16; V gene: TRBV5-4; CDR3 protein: CASSPAHRVGGYEQYF; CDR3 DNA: TGTGCCAGCAGCCCGGCCCACAGGGTGGGAGGTTACGAGCAGTACTTC
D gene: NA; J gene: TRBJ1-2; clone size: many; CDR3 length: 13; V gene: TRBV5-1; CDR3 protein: CASSLVGDNGYTF; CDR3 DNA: TGCGCCAGCAGCTTGGTAGGGGATAATGGCTACACCTTC
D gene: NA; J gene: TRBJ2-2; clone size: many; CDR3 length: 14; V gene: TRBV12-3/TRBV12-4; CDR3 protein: CASSFGLQAGELFF; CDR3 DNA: TGTGCCAGCAGTTTCGGACTCCAAGCCGGGGAGCTGTTTTTT
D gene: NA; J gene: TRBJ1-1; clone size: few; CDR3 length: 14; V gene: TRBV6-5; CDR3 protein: CASSPVNRDTEAFF; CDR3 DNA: TGTGCCAGCAGTCCCGTCAACCGAGACACTGAAGCTTTCTTT
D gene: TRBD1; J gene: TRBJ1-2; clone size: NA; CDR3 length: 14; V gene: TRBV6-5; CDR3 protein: CATYPGGGLYGYTF; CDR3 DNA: TGTGCCACCTACCCAGGGGGCGGACTCTATGGCTACACCTTC
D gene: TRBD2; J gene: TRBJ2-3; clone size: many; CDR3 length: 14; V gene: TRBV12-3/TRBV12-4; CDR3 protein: CASSPRDYGDTQYF; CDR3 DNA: TGTGCCAGCAGTCCCCGGGACTATGGAGATACGCAGTATTTT
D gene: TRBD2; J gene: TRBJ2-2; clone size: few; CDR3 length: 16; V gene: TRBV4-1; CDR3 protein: CASSPIGSGDTGELFF; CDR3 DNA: TGCGCCAGCAGCCCCATAGGTAGCGGGGACACCGGGGAGCTGTTTTTT
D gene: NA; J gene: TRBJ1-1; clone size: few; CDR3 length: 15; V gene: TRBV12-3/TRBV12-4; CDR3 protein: CASSSSGAWDTEAFF; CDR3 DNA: TGTGCCAGCAGTTCCTCGGGAGCCTGGGACACTGAAGCTTTCTTT
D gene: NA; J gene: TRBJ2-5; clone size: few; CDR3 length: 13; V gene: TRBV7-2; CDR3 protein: CASSSRGYETQYF; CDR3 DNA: TGTGCCAGCAGCTCCAGGGGTTATGAGACCCAGTACTTC
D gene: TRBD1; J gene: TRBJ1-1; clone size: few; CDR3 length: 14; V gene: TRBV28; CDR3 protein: CASSSSDRVAEAFF; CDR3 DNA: TGTGCCAGCAGTTCCTCGGACAGGGTTGCTGAAGCTTTCTTT
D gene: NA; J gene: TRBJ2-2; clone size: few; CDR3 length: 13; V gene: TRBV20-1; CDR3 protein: CSARGATTGELFF; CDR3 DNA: TGCAGTGCTAGAGGGGCTACCACCGGGGAGCTGTTTTTT
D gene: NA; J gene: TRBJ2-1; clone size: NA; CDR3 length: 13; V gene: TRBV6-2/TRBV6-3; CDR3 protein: CASTRPLFQEQFF; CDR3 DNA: TGTGCCAGCACTAGACCCCTTTTTCAGGAGCAGTTCTTC
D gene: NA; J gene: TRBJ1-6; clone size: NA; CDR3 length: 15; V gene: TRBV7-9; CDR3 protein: CASSFQGIDNSPLHF; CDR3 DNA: TGTGCCAGCAGCTTCCAAGGGATCGATAATTCACCCCTCCACTTT
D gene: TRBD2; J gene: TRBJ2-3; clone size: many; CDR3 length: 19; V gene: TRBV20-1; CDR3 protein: CSARLGTSGGIWSTDTQYF; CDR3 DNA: TGCAGTGCTAGACTTGGGACTAGCGGGGGGATCTGGAGCACAGATACGCAGTATTTT
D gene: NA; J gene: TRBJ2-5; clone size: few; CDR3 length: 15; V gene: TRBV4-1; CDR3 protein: CASSQDLKGWETQYF; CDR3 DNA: TGCGCCAGCAGCCAAGATCTTAAAGGGTGGGAGACCCAGTACTTC
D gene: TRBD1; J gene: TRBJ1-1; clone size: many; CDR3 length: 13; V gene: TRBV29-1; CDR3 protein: CSVETTGSAEAFF; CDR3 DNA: TGCAGCGTGGAAACGACAGGGTCTGCTGAAGCTTTCTTT
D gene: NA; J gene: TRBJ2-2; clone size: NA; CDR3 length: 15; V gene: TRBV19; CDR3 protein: CASSIGGSNTGELFF; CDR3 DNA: TGTGCCAGTAGTATCGGGGGCTCGAACACCGGGGAGCTGTTTTTT
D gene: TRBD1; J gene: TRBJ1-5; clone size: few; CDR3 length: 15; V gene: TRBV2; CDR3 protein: CASNGQGTRSQPQHF; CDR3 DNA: TGTGCCAGCAACGGACAGGGTACGAGGAGTCAGCCCCAGCATTTT
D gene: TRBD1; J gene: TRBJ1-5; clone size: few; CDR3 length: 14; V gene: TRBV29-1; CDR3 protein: CSVTGGAVGQPQHF; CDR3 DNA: TGCAGCGTGACAGGGGGCGCGGTTGGTCAGCCCCAGCATTTT
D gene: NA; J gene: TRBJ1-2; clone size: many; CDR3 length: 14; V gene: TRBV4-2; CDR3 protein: CASSQAGGGKRYTF; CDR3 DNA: TGTGCCAGCAGCCAAGCGGGCGGAGGGAAGCGCTACACCTTC
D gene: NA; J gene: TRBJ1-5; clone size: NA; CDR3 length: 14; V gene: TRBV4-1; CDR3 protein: CASSRRGGNQPQHF; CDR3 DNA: TGCGCCAGCAGCCGCCGCGGAGGCAATCAGCCCCAGCATTTT
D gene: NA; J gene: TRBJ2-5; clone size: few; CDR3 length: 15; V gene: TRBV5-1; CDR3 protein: CASSLSSGAEETQYF; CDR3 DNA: TGCGCCAGCAGCTTGTCTTCGGGGGCTGAGGAGACCCAGTACTTC
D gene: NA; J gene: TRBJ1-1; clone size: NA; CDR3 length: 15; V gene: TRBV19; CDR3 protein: CASSMWAGENTEAFF; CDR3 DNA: TGTGCCAGTAGTATGTGGGCAGGGGAGAACACTGAAGCTTTCTTT
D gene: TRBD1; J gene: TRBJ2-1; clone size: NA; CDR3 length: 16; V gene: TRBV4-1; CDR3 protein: CASSPLDRGQYNEQFF; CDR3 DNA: TGCGCCAGCAGCCCCTTGGACAGGGGGCAGTACAATGAGCAGTTCTTC
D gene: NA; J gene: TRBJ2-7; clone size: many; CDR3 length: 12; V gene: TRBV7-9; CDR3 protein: CASSPSGYEQYF; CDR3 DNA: TGTGCCAGCAGCCCCAGTGGCTACGAGCAGTACTTC
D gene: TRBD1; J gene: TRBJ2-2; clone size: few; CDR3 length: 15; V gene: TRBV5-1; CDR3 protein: CASSRQGLDTGELFF; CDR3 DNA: TGCGCCAGCAGTCGACAGGGTCTGGACACCGGGGAGCTGTTTTTT
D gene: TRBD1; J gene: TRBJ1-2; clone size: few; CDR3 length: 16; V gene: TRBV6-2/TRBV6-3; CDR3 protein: CASSAPGQGALGGYTF; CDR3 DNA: TGTGCCAGCAGTGCTCCGGGACAGGGGGCGCTTGGTGGCTACACCTTC
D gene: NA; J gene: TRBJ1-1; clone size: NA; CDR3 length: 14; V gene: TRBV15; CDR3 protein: CATSRDGMNTEAFF; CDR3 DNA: TGTGCCACCAGCAGAGATGGGATGAACACTGAAGCTTTCTTT
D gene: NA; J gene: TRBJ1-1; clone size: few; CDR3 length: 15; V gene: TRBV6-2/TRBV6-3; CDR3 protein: CASSYTGRGNTEAFF; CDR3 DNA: TGTGCCAGCAGTTATACGGGGCGCGGGAACACTGAAGCTTTCTTT
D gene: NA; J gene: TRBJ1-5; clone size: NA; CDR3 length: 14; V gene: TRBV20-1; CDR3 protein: CSASRGPVNQPQHF; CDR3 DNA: TGCAGTGCTAGCCGCGGCCCAGTCAATCAGCCCCAGCATTTT
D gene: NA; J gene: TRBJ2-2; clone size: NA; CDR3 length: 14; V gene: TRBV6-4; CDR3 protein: CASSEWVNTGELFF; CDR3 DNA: TGTGCCAGCAGTGAGTGGGTGAACACCGGGGAGCTGTTTTTT
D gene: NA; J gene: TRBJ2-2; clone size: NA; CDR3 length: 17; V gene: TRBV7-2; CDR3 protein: CASSRGGAALGTGELFF; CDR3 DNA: TGTGCCAGCAGTCGAGGCGGGGCAGCTTTGGGCACCGGGGAGCTGTTTTTT
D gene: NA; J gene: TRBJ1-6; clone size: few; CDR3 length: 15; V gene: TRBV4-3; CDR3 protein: CASSQDRTFNSPLHF; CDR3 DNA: TGCGCCAGCAGCCAAGACAGGACCTTTAATTCACCCCTCCACTTT
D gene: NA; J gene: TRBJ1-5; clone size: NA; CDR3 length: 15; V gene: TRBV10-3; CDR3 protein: CAISGDGYFNQPQHF; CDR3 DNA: TGTGCCATCAGCGGGGACGGCTATTTCAATCAGCCCCAGCATTTT
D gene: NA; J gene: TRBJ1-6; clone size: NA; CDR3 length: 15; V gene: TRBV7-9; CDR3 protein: CASRRDGAYNSPLHF; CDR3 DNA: TGTGCCAGCAGGCGGGACGGTGCCTATAATTCACCCCTCCACTTT
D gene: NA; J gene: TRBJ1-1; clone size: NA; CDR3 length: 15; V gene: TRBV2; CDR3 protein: CASTRPLGGGTEAFF; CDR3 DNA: TGTGCCAGCACCAGACCGCTTGGGGGGGGCACTGAAGCTTTCTTT
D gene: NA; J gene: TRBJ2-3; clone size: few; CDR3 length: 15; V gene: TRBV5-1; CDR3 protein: CASSEGIFGGDTQYF; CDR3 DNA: TGCGCCAGCAGCGAGGGGATTTTCGGAGGAGATACGCAGTATTTT